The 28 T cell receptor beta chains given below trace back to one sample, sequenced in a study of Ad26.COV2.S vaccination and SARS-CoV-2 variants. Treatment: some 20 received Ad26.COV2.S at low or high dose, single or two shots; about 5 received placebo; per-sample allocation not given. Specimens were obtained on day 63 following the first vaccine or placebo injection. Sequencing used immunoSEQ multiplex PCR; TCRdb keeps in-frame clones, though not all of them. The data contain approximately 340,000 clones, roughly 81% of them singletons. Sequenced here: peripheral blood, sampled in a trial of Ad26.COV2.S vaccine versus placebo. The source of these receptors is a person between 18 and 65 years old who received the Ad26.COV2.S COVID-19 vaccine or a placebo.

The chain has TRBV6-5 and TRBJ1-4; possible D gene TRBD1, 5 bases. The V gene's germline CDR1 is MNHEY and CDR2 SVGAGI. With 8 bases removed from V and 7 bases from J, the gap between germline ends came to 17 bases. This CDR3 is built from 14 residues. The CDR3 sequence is CASSDTGLTEKLFF. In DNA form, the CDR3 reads TGTGCCAGCTCTGACACGGGGCTAACTGAAAAACTGTTTTTT.

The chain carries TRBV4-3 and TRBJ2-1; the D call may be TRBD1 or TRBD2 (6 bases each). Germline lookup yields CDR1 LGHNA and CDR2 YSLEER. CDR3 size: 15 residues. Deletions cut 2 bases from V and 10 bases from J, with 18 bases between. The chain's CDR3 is CASSQIMAAGTEQFF. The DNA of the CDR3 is TGCGCCAGCAGCCAAATCATGGCCGCGGGGACAGAGCAGTTCTTC.

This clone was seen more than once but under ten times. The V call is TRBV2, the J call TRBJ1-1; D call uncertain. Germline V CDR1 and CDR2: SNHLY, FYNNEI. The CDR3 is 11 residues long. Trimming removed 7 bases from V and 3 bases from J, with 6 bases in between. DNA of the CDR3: TGTGCCAGCACGGGATACACTGAAGCTTTCTTT. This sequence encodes CASTGYTEAFF.

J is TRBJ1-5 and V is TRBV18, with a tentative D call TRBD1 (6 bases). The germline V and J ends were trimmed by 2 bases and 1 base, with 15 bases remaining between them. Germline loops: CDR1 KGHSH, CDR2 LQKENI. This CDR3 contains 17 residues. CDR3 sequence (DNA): TGTGCCAGCTCACCAATCCGGGGGGGGCAAAGCAATCAGCCCCAGCATTTT. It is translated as CASSPIRGGQSNQPQHF.

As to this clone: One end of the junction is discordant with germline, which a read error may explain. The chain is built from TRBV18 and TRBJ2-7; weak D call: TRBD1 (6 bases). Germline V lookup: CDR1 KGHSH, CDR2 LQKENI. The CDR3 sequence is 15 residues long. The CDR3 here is CASAPDRSGSYEQYF. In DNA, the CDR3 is TGTGCCAGCGCACCCGACAGGTCAGGCTCCTACGAGCAGTACTTC.

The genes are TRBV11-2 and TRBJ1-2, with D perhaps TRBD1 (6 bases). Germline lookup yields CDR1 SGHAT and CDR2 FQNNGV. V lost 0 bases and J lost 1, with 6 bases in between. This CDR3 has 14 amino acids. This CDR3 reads CASSLEQGNYGYTF. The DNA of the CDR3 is TGTGCCAGCAGCTTAGAACAGGGTAACTATGGCTACACCTTC.

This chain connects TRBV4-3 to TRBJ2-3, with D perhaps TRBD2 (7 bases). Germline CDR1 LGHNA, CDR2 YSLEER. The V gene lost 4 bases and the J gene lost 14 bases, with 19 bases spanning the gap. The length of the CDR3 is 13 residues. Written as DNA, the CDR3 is TGCGCCAGCAGCCCTAATCACGGGGGGCCTAGGTATTTT. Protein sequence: CASSPNHGGPRYF.

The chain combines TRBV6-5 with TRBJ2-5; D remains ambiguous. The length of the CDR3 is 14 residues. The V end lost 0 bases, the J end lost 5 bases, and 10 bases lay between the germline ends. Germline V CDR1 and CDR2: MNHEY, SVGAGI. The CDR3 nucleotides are TGTGCCAGCAGTTACTCATTGGTATCGGAGACCCAGTACTTC. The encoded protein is CASSYSLVSETQYF.

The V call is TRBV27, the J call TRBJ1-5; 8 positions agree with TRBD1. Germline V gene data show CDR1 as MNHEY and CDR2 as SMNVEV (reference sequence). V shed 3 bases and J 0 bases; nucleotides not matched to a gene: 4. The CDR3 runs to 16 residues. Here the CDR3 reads CASSFQGAASNQPQHF. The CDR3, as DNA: TGTGCCAGCAGTTTTCAGGGGGCGGCTAGCAATCAGCCCCAGCATTTT.

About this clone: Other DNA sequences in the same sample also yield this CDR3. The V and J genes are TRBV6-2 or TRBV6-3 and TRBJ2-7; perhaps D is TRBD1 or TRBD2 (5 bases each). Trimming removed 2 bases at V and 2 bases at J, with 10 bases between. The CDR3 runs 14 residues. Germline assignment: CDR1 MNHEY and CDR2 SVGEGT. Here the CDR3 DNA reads TGTGCCAGCAGTTACGGGGGAGCGACCTACGAGCAGTACTTC. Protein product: CASSYGGATYEQYF.

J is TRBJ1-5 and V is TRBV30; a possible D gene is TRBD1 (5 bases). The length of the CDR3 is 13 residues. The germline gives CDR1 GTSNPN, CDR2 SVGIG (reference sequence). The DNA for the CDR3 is TGTGCTGCCTCCGGGACCGTTCATCAGCCCCAGCATTTT. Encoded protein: CAASGTVHQPQHF. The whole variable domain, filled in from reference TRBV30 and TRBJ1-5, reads SQTIHQWPATLVQPVGSPLSLECTVEGTSNPNLYWYRQAAGRGLQLLFYSVGIGQISSEVPQNLSASRPQDRQFILSSKKLLLSDSGFYLCAASGTVHQPQHFGDGTRLSIL.

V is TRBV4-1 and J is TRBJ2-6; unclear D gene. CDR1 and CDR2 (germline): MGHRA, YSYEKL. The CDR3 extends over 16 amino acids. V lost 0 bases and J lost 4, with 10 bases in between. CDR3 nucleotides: TGCGCCAGCAGCCAAGATTCCCCCCCAGGGGCCAACGTCCTGACTTTC. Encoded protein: CASSQDSPPGANVLTF.

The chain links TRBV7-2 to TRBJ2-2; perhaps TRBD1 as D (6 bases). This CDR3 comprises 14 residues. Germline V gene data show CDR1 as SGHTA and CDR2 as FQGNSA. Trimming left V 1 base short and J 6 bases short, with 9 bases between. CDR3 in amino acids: CASSLVRGPGELFF. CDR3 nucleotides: TGTGCCAGCAGCTTAGTCAGGGGTCCCGGGGAGCTGTTTTTT.

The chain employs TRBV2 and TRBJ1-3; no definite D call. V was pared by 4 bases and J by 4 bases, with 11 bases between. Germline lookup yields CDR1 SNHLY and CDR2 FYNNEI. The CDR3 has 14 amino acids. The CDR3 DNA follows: TGTGCCAGCAGTGGAAGAGCACCAGGAAACACCATATATTTT. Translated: CASSGRAPGNTIYF.

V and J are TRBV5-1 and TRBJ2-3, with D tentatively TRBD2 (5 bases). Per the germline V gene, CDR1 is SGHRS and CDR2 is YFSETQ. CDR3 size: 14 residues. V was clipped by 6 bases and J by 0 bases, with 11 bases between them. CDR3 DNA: TGCGCCAGCATGGTCGGCGGGAGCACAGATACGCAGTATTTT. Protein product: CASMVGGSTDTQYF.

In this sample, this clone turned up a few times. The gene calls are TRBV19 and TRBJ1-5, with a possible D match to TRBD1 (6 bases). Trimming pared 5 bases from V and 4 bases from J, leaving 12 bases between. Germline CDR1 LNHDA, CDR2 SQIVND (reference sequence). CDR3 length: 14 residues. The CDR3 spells CASSYTGTNQPQHF. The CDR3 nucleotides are TGTGCCAGTAGTTACACCGGGACAAATCAGCCCCAGCATTTT.

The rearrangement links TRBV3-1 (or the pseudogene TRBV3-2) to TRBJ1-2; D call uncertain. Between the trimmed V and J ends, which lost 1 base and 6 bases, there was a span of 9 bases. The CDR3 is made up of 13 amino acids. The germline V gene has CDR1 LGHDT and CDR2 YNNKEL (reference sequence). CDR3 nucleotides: TGTGCCAGCAGCCAAGGGGAGTTCCATGGCTACACCTTC. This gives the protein CASSQGEFHGYTF.

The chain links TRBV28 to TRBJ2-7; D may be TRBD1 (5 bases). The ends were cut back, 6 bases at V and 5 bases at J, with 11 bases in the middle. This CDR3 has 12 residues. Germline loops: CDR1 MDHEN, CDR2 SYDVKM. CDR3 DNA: TGTGCCAGCAGGCAGGGATGGAACGAGCAGTACTTC. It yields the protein CASRQGWNEQYF.

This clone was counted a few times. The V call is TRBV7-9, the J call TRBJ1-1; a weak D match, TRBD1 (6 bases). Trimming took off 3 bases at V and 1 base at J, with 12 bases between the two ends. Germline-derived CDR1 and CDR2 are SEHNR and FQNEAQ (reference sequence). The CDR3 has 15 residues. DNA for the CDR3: TGTGCCAGCAGCTTCTGGACGACAGGGAACACTGAAGCTTTCTTT. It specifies CASSFWTTGNTEAFF.

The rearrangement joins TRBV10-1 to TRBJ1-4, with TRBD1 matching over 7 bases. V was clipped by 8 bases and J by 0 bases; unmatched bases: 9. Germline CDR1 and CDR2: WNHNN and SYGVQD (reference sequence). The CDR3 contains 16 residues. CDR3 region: CASLGTDLTTNEKLFF. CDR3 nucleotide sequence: TGCGCCAGCCTCGGGACAGACCTAACAACTAATGAAAAACTGTTTTTT.

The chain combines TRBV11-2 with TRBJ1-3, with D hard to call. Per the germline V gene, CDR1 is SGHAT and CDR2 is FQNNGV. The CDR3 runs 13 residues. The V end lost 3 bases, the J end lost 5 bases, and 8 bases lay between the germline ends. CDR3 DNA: TGTGCCAGCAGCTTCGGCAGTCGAAACACCATATATTTT. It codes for CASSFGSRNTIYF.

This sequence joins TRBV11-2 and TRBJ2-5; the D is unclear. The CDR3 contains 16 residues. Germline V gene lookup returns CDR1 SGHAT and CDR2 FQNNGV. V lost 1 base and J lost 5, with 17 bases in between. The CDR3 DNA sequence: TGTGCCAGCAGCTTAGCCCCCGGCTACCCATTGGAGACCCAGTACTTC. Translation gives CASSLAPGYPLETQYF.

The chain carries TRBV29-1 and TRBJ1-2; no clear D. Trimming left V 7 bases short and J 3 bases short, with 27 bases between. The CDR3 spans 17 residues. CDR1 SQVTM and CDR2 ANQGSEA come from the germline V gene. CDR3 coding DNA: TGCAGCGCGTTGGCTTTGTTGGGCCAGCCCATATACTATGGCTACACCTTC. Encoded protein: CSALALLGQPIYYGYTF.

The CDR3 DNA reads as TGCAGTGCAACTAGTCGAGATGAGCAGTTCTTC. Translation gives CSATSRDEQFF. The chain uses TRBV20-1 and TRBJ2-1, with D perhaps matching TRBD2 (5 bases). This CDR3 region has 11 residues. CDR1 DFQATT and CDR2 SNEGSKA come from the germline V gene (reference sequence). V lost 6 bases and J 8 bases, leaving 11 bases between the germline ends.

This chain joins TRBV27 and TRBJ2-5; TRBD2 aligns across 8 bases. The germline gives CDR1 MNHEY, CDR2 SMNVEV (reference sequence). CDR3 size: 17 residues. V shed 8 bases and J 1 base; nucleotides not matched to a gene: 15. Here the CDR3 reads CASGPGGAAIFQETQYF. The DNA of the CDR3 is TGTGCCAGCGGGCCGGGAGGGGCCGCGATATTCCAAGAGACCCAGTACTTC.

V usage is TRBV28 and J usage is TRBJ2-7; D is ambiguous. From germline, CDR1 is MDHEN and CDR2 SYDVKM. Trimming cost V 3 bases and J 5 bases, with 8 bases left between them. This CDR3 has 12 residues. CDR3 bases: TGTGCCAGCAGTTTTTGGGCCAACGAGCAGTACTTC. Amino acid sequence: CASSFWANEQYF.

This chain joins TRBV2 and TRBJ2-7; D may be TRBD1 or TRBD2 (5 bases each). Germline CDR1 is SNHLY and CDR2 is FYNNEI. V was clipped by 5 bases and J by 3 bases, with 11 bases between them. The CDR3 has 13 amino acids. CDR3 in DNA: TGTGCCAGCAGTACGGGACGGGACTACGAGCAGTACTTC. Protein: CASSTGRDYEQYF.

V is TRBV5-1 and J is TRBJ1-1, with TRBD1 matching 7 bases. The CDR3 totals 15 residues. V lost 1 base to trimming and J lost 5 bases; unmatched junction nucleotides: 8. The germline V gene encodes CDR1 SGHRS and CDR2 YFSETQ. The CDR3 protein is CASSLLVRGTTEAFF. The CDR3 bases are TGCGCCAGCAGCTTGTTAGTCAGGGGGACAACTGAAGCTTTCTTT.